The 5 T cell receptor beta chains reported below all come from one sample, sequenced in a study of shared clonotypes between healthy human individuals (dated by TCRdb to 2018 to 2020). The library was prepared using the immunoSEQ multiplex PCR assay. Entries here come from immuneACCESS through TCRdb and include only in-frame sequences with V and J called. Some clones fail to appear in such tables; in the studies checked, an unresolved V gene covers under half of the shortfall, and the cause of the remainder is unknown. Present in this sample are about 2.2 million clones, just over 90% of which were seen just once. The ten largest clones capture more than 1.5% of the sample. CD8 naive samples were CD45RO-negative cells positively selected for CCR7, giving a CD45RA+CCR7+ population that excluded TemRA cells. Sequenced material: naive CD8+ T cells from PBMCs. The sample's cell subset or site label is to be understood as: CD45RA+CCR7+. The origin of the receptors is a man younger than 30 in good health. Some clones in this sample may be carry-over from other donors' samples.

DNA of the CDR3: TGTGCCAGTAGTACGCGGACCGCCGCCACTGAAGCTTTCTTT. This translates into CASSTRTAATEAFF. The chain recombines TRBV19 with TRBJ1-1; D ambiguous. Trimming shortened V by 4 bases and J by 4 bases, and 13 bases separated the two germline ends. This CDR3 is 14 amino acids long. Germline CDR1 and CDR2: LNHDA and SQIVND (reference sequence).

The chain has TRBV19 and TRBJ1-4, with 7 bases matching TRBD1. Trimming cost V 8 bases and J 4 bases; bases outside gene matches: 10. There are 15 residues in the CDR3. CDR1 and CDR2 (germline): LNHDA, SQIVND (reference sequence). CDR3 loop: CASSEGAGVNEKLFF. The CDR3 region has the DNA TGTGCCAGTTCGGAGGGGGCAGGGGTTAATGAAAAACTGTTTTTT.

The chain recombines TRBV13 with TRBJ2-7, with a tentative D call TRBD1 (5 bases). V gave up 3 bases and J gave up 2 bases, with 11 bases separating them. The CDR3 contains 14 residues. The germline gives CDR1 PRHDT, CDR2 FYEKMQ (reference sequence). The CDR3 nucleotides are TGTGCCAGCAGCTTGGCAGGGAAAACCTACGAGCAGTACTTC. Its protein is CASSLAGKTYEQYF.

This clone has just one count. The chain recombines TRBV7-9 with TRBJ2-5; D is perhaps TRBD1 (6 bases). Trimming removed 3 bases from V and 5 bases from J, with 22 bases in between. The CDR3 contains 17 residues. Germline V lookup: CDR1 SEHNR, CDR2 FQNEAQ (reference sequence). CDR3 DNA sequence: TGTGCCAGCAGCTTTGGGACCAGGGGCGAATCGAGGGAGACCCAGTACTTC. It encodes CASSFGTRGESRETQYF.

The rearrangement uses TRBV7-8 and TRBJ2-1; 7 positions agree with TRBD2. The CDR3 runs to 14 residues. Looked up from germline, CDR1 is SGHVS and CDR2 is FQNEAQ. J lost 5 bases, V lost 7 bases, and 8 bases had no gene match. CDR3 region: CASTEREENNEQFF. The CDR3 DNA sequence: TGTGCCAGCACCGAGCGGGAAGAAAACAATGAGCAGTTCTTC.